This TCR beta chain was identified during a study of blood T cell repertoires in COVID-19. Study as a whole: Both acute and convalescent COVID-19 samples were obtained from the United States, Italy and Spain. Sample material is recorded as cDNA or gDNA derived from T cells, B-cell-depleted T cells, or PBMCs.

Per the study methods: Amplifying reference gene primers gave estimates of nucleated cell counts. The assay was immunoSEQ multiplex PCR, and TCRdb's table has in-frame clones only and misses some. That table supplies the V and J calls and clone size; D and trimming were determined from the DNA. In the table there are 200,000 to 300,000 clones, about nine tenths of which are singletons. Trimming took off 1 base at V and 11 bases at J, with 12 bases between the two ends. The germline V gene has CDR1 SGHTA and CDR2 FQGTGA. There are 13 residues in the CDR3. Seattle's enrolled individuals joined amid active infection and were then monitored longitudinally.

The sequenced sample was peripheral blood. The sequence was collected from a person in their late teens or twenties with COVID-19, enrolled during active disease. The chain recombines TRBV7-3 with TRBJ2-1; D perhaps matches TRBD2 (6 bases). The CDR3 bases are TGTGCCAGCAGCTTAAGCTCGGCGGGGCAGCAGTTCTTC. This gives the protein CASSLSSAGQQFF. Combining the CDR3 with reference TRBV7-3 and TRBJ2-1 gives the whole variable domain GAGVSQTPSNKVTEKGKYVELRCDPISGHTALYWYRQSLGQGPEFLIYFQGTGAADDSGLPNDRFFAVRPEGSVSTLKIQRTERGDSAVYLCASSLSSAGQQFFGPGTRLTVL.